This TCR beta chain was observed in a study of shared clonotypes between healthy human individuals. The CDR3 sequence is 16 residues long. V was pared by 0 bases and J by 4 bases, with 3 bases of the junction left unmatched. CDR1 is MNHEY and CDR2 is SVGAGI in the germline V gene. A single count supports this clone. Its target is not known. Naive CD8 populations comprised CD45RO-negative cells positively selected for CCR7, excluding terminally differentiated effector memory CD45RA+ cells. The data were produced by immunoSEQ multiplex PCR, yet TCRdb's version contains in-frame clones alone and is incomplete. The sample includes just over 2,000,000 clones, less than 95% of them seen just once. Study observations and caveats: The sole specimen, blood, was sampled, and tissue repertoires likely differ.

This receptor was taken from a man aged 18 to 29 in good health. The specimen was naive CD8+ T cells sorted from blood. The rearrangement links TRBV6-5 to TRBJ2-2, with 9 nucleotides matching TRBD2. The CDR3 region is CASSYSPSGVTGELFF. CDR3 nucleotides: TGTGCCAGCAGTTACTCGCCTAGCGGGGTCACCGGGGAGCTGTTTTTT.